This is a list of T cell receptor beta chains from one sample in a study of T cell changes during pregnancy in multiple sclerosis. Sequenced by immunoSEQ multiplex PCR; TCRdb stores in-frame clones only, minus some. The sample has about 25,000 clones, around nine tenths seen once. Material: CD8+ T cells from peripheral blood mononuclear cells, obtained in the first trimester of pregnancy. These receptors all stem from a female donor in good health, enrolled as a control in a pregnancy study. CDR3s include the opening cysteine and the closing phenylalanine or tryptophan. D genes are given only for firm matches. Clone size is shown for a subset of rows, as once, few, many or a class of expanded clone.

15,.,TRBJ2-5,TRBD2,TRBV28,CASSLMRGAGETQYF,TGTGCCAGCAGTTTAATGCGGGGGGCGGGGGAGACCCAGTACTTC
14,.,TRBJ2-5,.,TRBV4-2,CASSRASVGETQYF,TGTGCCAGCAGCCGGGCTAGCGTAGGAGAGACCCAGTACTTC
14,.,TRBJ2-7,.,TRBV4-3,CASSPGTPPTQQYF,TGCGCCAGCAGCCCTGGGACTCCCCCTACGCAGCAGTACTTC
15,.,TRBJ2-1,TRBD2,TRBV27,CASSLSGGRGNEQFF,TGTGCCAGCAGTTTATCGGGAGGGAGAGGCAATGAGCAGTTCTTC
15,.,TRBJ1-1,.,TRBV28,CASSLRMEGRTEAFF,TGTGCCAGCAGTTTAAGGATGGAGGGAAGAACTGAAGCTTTCTTT
12,.,TRBJ1-1,.,TRBV11-2,CASSLWSGEAFF,TGTGCCAGCAGCTTATGGTCCGGTGAAGCTTTCTTT
14,.,TRBJ2-7,.,TRBV5-6,CASSLAQATYEQYF,TGTGCCAGCAGCTTAGCCCAGGCAACCTACGAGCAGTACTTC
16,.,TRBJ1-2,TRBD1,TRBV13,CASSLPSTGANYGYTF,TGTGCCAGCAGCTTACCGTCGACAGGGGCGAACTATGGCTACACCTTC
15,.,TRBJ1-3,.,TRBV4-3,CASSQGGASGNTIYF,TGCGCCAGCAGCCAAGGTGGGGCATCTGGAAACACCATATATTTT
15,.,TRBJ2-1,TRBD2,TRBV6-6,CASSQLAGSYNEQFF,TGTGCCAGCAGCCAACTAGCGGGCTCCTACAATGAGCAGTTCTTC
14,.,TRBJ2-1,TRBD2,TRBV7-2,CASSLEASGSEQFF,TGTGCCAGCAGCTTAGAGGCTAGCGGGAGTGAGCAGTTCTTC
14,.,TRBJ1-2,.,TRBV7-8,CASSLGRGRDGYTF,TGTGCCAGCAGCTTAGGTCGAGGGAGGGATGGCTACACCTTC
16,.,TRBJ2-2,TRBD2,TRBV9,CASSVDWREITGELFF,TGTGCCAGCAGCGTAGATTGGCGGGAGATCACCGGGGAGCTGTTTTTT
13,.,TRBJ1-1,.,TRBV6-5,CVSRPGIGTEAFF,TGTGTCAGCAGGCCGGGGATCGGCACTGAAGCTTTCTTT
17,.,TRBJ2-1,TRBD2,TRBV7-6,CASSLRLAGSSYNEQFF,TGTGCCAGCAGCCTGAGGCTAGCGGGGAGCTCCTACAATGAGCAGTTCTTC
16,.,TRBJ2-3,.,TRBV7-8,CASSLGQGINTDTQYF,TGTGCCAGCAGCTTAGGGCAGGGGATAAACACAGATACGCAGTATTTT
16,.,TRBJ2-4,TRBD2,TRBV28,CASSILSGSSRNIQYF,TGTGCCAGCAGCATACTTAGCGGGAGCTCAAGAAACATTCAGTACTTC
15,.,TRBJ1-1,.,TRBV29-1,CSVIDITRGTTEAFF,TGCAGCGTAATAGATATAACTCGGGGTACCACTGAAGCTTTCTTT
15,.,TRBJ1-2,.,TRBV5-6,CASSTDSGLYDGYTF,TGTGCCAGCTCCACCGACAGCGGGCTATATGATGGCTACACCTTC
16,.,TRBJ2-3,TRBD2,TRBV4-1,CASSQDRSGRSDTQYF,TGCGCCAGCAGCCAAGATAGGAGCGGGAGATCGGATACGCAGTATTTT
14,once,TRBJ2-1,.,TRBV10-2,CASSESLAGYEQFF,TGCGCCAGCAGTGAGTCTCTAGCTGGCTATGAGCAGTTCTTC
16,.,TRBJ2-1,.,TRBV4-1,CASSPKEGYSYNEQFF,TGCGCCAGCAGCCCGAAGGAGGGGTACTCCTACAATGAGCAGTTCTTC
14,once,TRBJ1-2,.,TRBV19,CASSGPGGKYGYTF,TGTGCCAGTAGTGGCCCGGGGGGGAAGTATGGCTACACCTTC
15,.,TRBJ2-5,.,TRBV11-3,CASSLESGGQETQYF,TGTGCCAGCAGCTTAGAATCCGGGGGCCAAGAGACCCAGTACTTC
16,.,TRBJ2-3,TRBD2,TRBV6-4,CASSDSGTSGVDTQYF,TGTGCCAGCAGTGACTCCGGGACTAGCGGTGTAGATACGCAGTATTTT
15,.,TRBJ2-7,.,TRBV28,CASRKSGFITSEQYF,TGTGCCAGCAGGAAAAGCGGGTTTATCACCTCCGAGCAGTACTTC
13,.,TRBJ2-2,.,TRBV4-1,CASSQSSVGELFF,TGCGCCAGCAGCCAATCTTCGGTCGGGGAGCTGTTTTTT
14,.,TRBJ2-2,.,TRBV9,CASSPRDYTGELFF,TGTGCCAGCAGCCCCCGGGACTACACCGGGGAGCTGTTTTTT
14,medium-sized,TRBJ1-1,.,TRBV4-1,CASSHGTMNTEAFF,TGCGCCAGCAGCCACGGGACTATGAACACTGAAGCTTTCTTT
16,.,TRBJ1-1,.,TRBV2,CASSSGGRHMNTEAFF,TGTGCCAGCAGTAGCGGTGGCAGGCACATGAACACTGAAGCTTTCTTT
17,.,TRBJ2-1,.,TRBV1,CTSSQNSGGIRYNEQFF,TGCACCAGCAGCCAAAATAGCGGGGGGATCCGCTACAATGAGCAGTTCTTC
15,.,TRBJ1-1,.,TRBV13,CASSLGRRVGPEAFF,TGTGCCAGCAGCTTAGGCCGCAGGGTCGGACCTGAAGCTTTCTTT
15,.,TRBJ2-7,.,TRBV21-1,CASSMSGSLPSGQYF,TGTGCCAGCAGCATGTCGGGGTCCTTACCCAGCGGGCAGTACTTC
15,once,TRBJ2-1,.,TRBV4-1,CASSPGQGGSNEQFF,TGCGCCAGCAGCCCCGGACAGGGAGGGTCCAATGAGCAGTTCTTC
15,.,TRBJ1-5,TRBD1,TRBV7-2,CASSLAQGVRQPQHF,TGTGCCAGCAGCTTAGCGCAGGGGGTCCGGCAGCCCCAGCATTTT
13,medium-sized,TRBJ1-5,.,TRBV2,CASSEWGDQPQHF,TGTGCCAGCAGTGAATGGGGGGATCAGCCCCAGCATTTT
16,.,TRBJ2-3,TRBD1,TRBV7-9,CASSGPDRGQADTQYF,TGTGCCAGCAGCGGGCCGGACAGGGGGCAAGCAGATACGCAGTATTTT
16,.,TRBJ1-2,TRBD1,TRBV7-9,CASSSRQGRTLYGYTF,TGTGCCAGCAGCTCTCGACAGGGAAGAACGCTCTATGGCTACACCTTC
11,.,TRBJ1-1,.,TRBV4-2,CATGENTEAFF,TGTGCCACAGGGGAGAACACTGAAGCTTTCTTT
15,.,TRBJ2-7,TRBD1,TRBV7-8,CASSHRQGPSYEQYF,TGTGCCAGCAGCCATAGACAGGGGCCTTCCTACGAGCAGTACTTC
13,once,TRBJ2-7,.,TRBV6-5,CASSYSSGNEQYF,TGTGCCAGCAGTTACTCGTCCGGGAACGAGCAGTACTTC
15,.,TRBJ2-2,TRBD1,TRBV27,CASSPYDRGTGELFF,TGTGCCAGCAGTCCCTACGACAGGGGAACCGGGGAGCTGTTTTTT
13,.,TRBJ2-1,TRBD2,TRBV6-5,CASSPREIDEQFF,TGTGCCAGCAGCCCGCGGGAGATCGATGAGCAGTTCTTC
16,.,TRBJ2-1,TRBD2,TRBV7-2,CASSFSGTSGFNEQFF,TGTGCCAGCAGCTTCTCAGGGACTAGCGGTTTTAATGAGCAGTTCTTC
12,.,TRBJ1-1,.,TRBV5-6,CASSSGLTEAFF,TGTGCCAGCAGCTCGGGACTCACTGAAGCTTTCTTT
15,.,TRBJ2-4,TRBD1,TRBV5-1,CASSQDRLVENIQYF,TGCGCCAGCAGCCAGGACAGGTTGGTTGAAAACATTCAGTACTTC
15,.,TRBJ2-1,.,TRBV7-7,CASSSEAGTFNEQFF,TGTGCTAGCAGCTCTGAAGCGGGGACATTCAATGAGCAGTTCTTC
12,.,TRBJ1-2,.,TRBV30,CAWNGDWDGYTF,TGTGCCTGGAACGGGGACTGGGATGGCTACACCTTC
16,.,TRBJ2-1,.,TRBV5-4,CASSLTPEAAYNEQFF,TGTGCCAGCAGCTTGACTCCTGAAGCCGCTTACAATGAGCAGTTCTTC
15,.,TRBJ1-1,.,TRBV27,CASSLQAWGDTEAFF,TGTGCCAGCAGTTTGCAGGCGTGGGGGGACACTGAAGCTTTCTTT
15,.,TRBJ2-2,.,TRBV5-1,CATQQGDANTGELFF,TGCGCCACACAACAGGGAGATGCGAACACCGGGGAGCTGTTTTTT
13,.,TRBJ2-7,.,TRBV7-9,CASSLNSPYEQYF,TGTGCCAGCAGCTTGAACAGTCCCTACGAGCAGTACTTC
13,.,TRBJ2-7,.,TRBV27,CASSLGLNYEQYF,TGTGCCAGCAGCCTCGGACTCAACTACGAGCAGTACTTC
19,.,TRBJ2-3,TRBD2,TRBV11-2,CASSSIPRTSGTSTDTQYF,TGTGCCAGCAGCTCAATACCTCGGACTAGCGGAACTAGCACAGATACGCAGTATTTT
14,.,TRBJ2-3,TRBD2,TRBV7-2,CASSLDVTSVAQYF,TGTGCCAGCAGCTTAGATGTGACTAGCGTCGCGCAGTATTTT
13,few,TRBJ1-1,.,TRBV6-1,CASSETENTEAFF,TGTGCCAGCAGTGAGACAGAGAACACTGAAGCTTTCTTT
17,once,TRBJ1-1,TRBD1,TRBV28,CASSLWTGGEGVAEAFF,TGTGCCAGCAGTTTATGGACAGGGGGGGAGGGGGTCGCTGAAGCTTTCTTT
13,.,TRBJ2-7,.,TRBV6-5,CASSQGTPLEQYF,TGTGCCAGCAGTCAAGGGACTCCCCTCGAGCAGTACTTC
15,.,TRBJ2-1,TRBD2,TRBV4-3,CASSQGFSGNNEQFF,TGCGCCAGCAGCCAAGGTTTTAGCGGGAACAATGAGCAGTTCTTC